This TCR beta chain originates from a study of cytomegalovirus exposure and HLA in healthy donors. CDR1 and CDR2 (germline): WSHSY, SAAADI. V was clipped by 1 base and J by 10 bases, with 7 bases between them. CDR3 length equals 12 residues. Broader study findings: It was reported that the classifier diagnosed cytomegalovirus status with high specificity and sensitivity in both the original and validation cohorts. CMV serostatus alone was available as immune exposure information. Within the data, a cluster of highly shared sequence variants was likely a sequencing artifact. Using a false discovery rate of 0.05, a later analysis showed that some 16,000 TCR beta sequences were associated with HLA alleles.

Worth noting for this clone: As yet, its antigen is unknown.

Amplification used 60 Vbeta primers and 13 Jbeta primers. Measured with immunoSEQ multiplex PCR; TCRdb has only the in-frame clones, and not every one. The sample shows about 160,000 clones, about three quarters of them seen only once. The V gene is TRBV10-2, the J gene TRBJ1-4; tentatively, D is TRBD1 (6 bases). The receptor was isolated from a female donor in good health and CMV-seronegative. The sequencing input was PBMCs. The CDR3 is CASSELGAKLFF. CDR3 in DNA: TGCGCCAGCAGTGAGTTGGGGGCAAAACTGTTTTTT.